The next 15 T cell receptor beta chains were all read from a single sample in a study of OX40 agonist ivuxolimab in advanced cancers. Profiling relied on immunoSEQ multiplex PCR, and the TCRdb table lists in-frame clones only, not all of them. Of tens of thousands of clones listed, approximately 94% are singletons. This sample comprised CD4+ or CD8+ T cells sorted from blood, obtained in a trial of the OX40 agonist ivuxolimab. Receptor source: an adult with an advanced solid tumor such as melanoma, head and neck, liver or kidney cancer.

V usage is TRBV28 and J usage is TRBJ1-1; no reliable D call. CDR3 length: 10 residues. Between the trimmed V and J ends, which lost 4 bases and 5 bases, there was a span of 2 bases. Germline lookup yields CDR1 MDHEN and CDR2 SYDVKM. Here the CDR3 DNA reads TGTGCCAGCAGTTATACTGAAGCTTTCTTT. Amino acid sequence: CASSYTEAFF.

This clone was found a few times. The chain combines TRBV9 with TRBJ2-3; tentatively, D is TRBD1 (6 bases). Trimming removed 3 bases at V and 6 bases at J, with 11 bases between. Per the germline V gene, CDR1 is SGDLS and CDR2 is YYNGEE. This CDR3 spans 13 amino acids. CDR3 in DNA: TGTGCCAGCAGCGCAGGGGACCGGGATACGCAGTATTTT. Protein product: CASSAGDRDTQYF.

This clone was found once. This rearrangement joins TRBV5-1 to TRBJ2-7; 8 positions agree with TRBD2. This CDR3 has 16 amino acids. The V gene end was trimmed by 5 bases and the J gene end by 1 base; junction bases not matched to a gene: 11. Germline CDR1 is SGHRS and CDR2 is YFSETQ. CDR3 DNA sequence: TGCGCCAGCAGGTCACCGGAAGCGGGAGATTCCTACGAGCAGTACTTC. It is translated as CASRSPEAGDSYEQYF.

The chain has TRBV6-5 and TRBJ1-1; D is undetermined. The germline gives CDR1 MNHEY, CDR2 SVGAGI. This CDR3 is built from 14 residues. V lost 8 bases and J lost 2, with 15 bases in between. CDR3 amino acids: CASLKPGINTEAFF. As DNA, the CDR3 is TGTGCCAGCCTTAAACCGGGGATAAACACTGAAGCTTTCTTT.

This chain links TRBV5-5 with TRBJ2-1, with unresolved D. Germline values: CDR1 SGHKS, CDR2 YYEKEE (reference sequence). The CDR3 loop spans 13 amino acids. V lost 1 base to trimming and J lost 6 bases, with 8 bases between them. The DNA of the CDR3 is TGTGCCAGCAGCTTGTTGAAGTCCAATGAGCAGTTCTTC. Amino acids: CASSLLKSNEQFF.

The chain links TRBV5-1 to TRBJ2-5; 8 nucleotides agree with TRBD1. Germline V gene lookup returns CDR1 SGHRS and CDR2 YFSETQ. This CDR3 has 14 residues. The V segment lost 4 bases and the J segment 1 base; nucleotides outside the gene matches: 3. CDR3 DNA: TGCGCCAGCAGCCTCGGACAGGGCCAAGAGACCCAGTACTTC. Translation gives CASSLGQGQETQYF.

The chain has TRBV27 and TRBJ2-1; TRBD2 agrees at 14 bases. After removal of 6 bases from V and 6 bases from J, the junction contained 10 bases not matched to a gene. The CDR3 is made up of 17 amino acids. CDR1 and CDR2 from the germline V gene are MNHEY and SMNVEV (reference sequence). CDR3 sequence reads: CASRTSGRASFLNEQFF. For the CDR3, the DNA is TGTGCCAGCAGGACTAGCGGGAGGGCTAGTTTCCTCAATGAGCAGTTCTTC.

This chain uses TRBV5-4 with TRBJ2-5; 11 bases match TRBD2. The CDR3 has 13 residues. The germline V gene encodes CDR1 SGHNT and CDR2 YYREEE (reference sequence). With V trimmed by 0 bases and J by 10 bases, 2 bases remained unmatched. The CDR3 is CASSLGLAGFQYF. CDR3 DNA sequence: TGTGCCAGCAGCTTGGGACTAGCGGGGTTCCAGTACTTC. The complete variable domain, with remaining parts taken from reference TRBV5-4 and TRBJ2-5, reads ETGVTQSPTHLIKTRGQQVTLRCSSQSGHNTVSWYQQALGQGPQFIFQYYREEENGRGNFPPRFSGLQFPNYSSELNVNALELDDSALYLCASSLGLAGFQYFGPGTRLLVL.

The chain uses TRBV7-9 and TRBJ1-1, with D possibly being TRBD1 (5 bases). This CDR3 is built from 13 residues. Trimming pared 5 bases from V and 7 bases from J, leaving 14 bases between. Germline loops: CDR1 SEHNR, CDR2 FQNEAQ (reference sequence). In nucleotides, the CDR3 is TGTGCCAGCAGCCCACAAAGACAGAGTGAAGCTTTCTTT. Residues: CASSPQRQSEAFF.

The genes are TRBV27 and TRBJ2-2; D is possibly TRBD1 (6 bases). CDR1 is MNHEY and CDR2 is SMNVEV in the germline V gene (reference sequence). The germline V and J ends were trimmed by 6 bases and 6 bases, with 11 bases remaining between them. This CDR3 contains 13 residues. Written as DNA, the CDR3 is TGTGCCAGCAGAACAGGGAGCGCCGGGGAGCTGTTTTTT. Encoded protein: CASRTGSAGELFF.

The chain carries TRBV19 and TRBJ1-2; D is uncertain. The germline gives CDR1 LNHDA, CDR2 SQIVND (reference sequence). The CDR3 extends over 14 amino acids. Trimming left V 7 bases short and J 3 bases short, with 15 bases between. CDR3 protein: CASTPGIGYYGYTF. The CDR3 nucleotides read TGTGCCAGTACGCCTGGGATCGGGTACTATGGCTACACCTTC.

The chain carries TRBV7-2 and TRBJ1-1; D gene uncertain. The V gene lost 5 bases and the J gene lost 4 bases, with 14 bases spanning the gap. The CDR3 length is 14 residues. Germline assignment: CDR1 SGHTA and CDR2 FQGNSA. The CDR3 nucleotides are TGTGCCAGCAGCCCGGGGTCACTAGGCACTGAAGCTTTCTTT. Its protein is CASSPGSLGTEAFF.

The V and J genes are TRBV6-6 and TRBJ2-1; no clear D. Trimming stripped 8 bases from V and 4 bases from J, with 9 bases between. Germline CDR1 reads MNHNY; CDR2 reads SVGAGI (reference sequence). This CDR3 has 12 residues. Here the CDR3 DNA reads TGTGCCAGCGGGAAGCTATACAATGAGCAGTTCTTC. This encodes CASGKLYNEQFF.

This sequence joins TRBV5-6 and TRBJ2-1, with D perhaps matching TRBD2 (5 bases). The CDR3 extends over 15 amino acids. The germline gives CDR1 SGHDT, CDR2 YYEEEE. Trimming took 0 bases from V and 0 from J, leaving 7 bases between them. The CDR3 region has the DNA TGTGCCAGCAGCTTGGTAACTAGCTCCTACAATGAGCAGTTCTTC. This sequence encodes CASSLVTSSYNEQFF.

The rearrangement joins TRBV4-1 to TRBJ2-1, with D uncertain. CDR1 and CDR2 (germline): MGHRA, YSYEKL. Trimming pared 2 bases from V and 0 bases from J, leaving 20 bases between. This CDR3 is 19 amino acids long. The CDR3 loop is CASSQRGGRGRSSYNEQFF. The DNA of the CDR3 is TGCGCCAGCAGCCAAAGAGGCGGTCGCGGACGAAGCTCCTACAATGAGCAGTTCTTC.